This TCR beta chain originates from a study of cytomegalovirus exposure and HLA in healthy donors. A word on this clone: Its target is unknown.

Study observations and caveats: There were fewer than 200 TCR beta chains listed as cytomegalovirus-associated. Further analysis, carried out later, found HLA-associated TCR beta chains more clonally expanded than equally common other chains. In most subjects, TCR beta sequences reportedly gave accurate predictions of HLA-A and HLA-B alleles. Productive status was seen about 90% or about 30% of the time for most TCR beta V segments in an earlier analysis.

Germline V gives CDR1 SNHLY, CDR2 FYNNEI. This CDR3 is 15 amino acids long. V trimming: 6 bases; J trimming: 5 bases; junction bases outside the gene matches: 7. PCR involved 60 Vbeta and 13 Jbeta primers. Clones were read by immunoSEQ multiplex PCR, and TCRdb kept only the in-frame ones, dropping some. The sample holds over 150,000 clones, about two thirds seen once. V and J are TRBV2 and TRBJ1-6; 7 nucleotides match TRBD1. Material for sequencing was PBMCs. This receptor was identified in a woman aged 30 to 39 in good health and CMV-seronegative. Here the CDR3 reads CASRVTGQNNSPLHF. The DNA for the CDR3 is TGTGCCAGCAGAGTTACGGGACAGAATAATTCACCCCTCCACTTT.